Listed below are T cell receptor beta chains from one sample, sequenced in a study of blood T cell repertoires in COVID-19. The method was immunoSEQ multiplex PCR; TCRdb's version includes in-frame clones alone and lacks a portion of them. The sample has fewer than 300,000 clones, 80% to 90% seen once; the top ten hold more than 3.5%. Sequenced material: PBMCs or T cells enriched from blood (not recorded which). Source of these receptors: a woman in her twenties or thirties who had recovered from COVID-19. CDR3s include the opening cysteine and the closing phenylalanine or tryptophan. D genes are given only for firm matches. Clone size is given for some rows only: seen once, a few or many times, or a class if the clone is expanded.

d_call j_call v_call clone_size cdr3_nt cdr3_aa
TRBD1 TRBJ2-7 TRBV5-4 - TGTGCCAGCAGCTTGAGTGGACAGGGGCGGTTACAGTACTTC CASSLSGQGRLQYF
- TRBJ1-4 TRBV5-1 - TGCGCCAGCAGCTTGGAAGGTCGGGGTGGTGAAAAACTGTTTTTT CASSLEGRGGEKLFF
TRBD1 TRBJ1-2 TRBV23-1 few TGCGCCAGCACCGCAGTGCAGCCGACAGGGGGCAACTATGGCTACACCTTC CASTAVQPTGGNYGYTF
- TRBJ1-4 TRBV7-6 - TGTGCCAGCAGCTCCCTAGGAGGGGATCTGGCCGAAAAACTGTTTTTT CASSSLGGDLAEKLFF
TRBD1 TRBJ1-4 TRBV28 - TGTGCCAGCGTCTACTATCGGGACAGGGTCTATGAAAAACTGTTTTTT CASVYYRDRVYEKLFF
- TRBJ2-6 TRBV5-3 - TGTGCCAGAAGCTTGGCGAGTCTGGTAGGGGCCAACGTCCTGACTTTC CARSLASLVGANVLTF
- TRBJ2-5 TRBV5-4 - TGTGCCAGCAGCTCTCCCTCGGGGTCTCGCCAGACCCAGTACTTC CASSSPSGSRQTQYF
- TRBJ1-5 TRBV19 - TGTGCCAGTAGTATCACAGAAAATCAGCCCCAGCATTTT CASSITENQPQHF
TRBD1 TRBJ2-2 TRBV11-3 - TGTGCCAGCCGACAGGGGGGGAACACCGGGGAGCTGTTTTTT CASRQGGNTGELFF
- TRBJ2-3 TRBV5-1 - TGCGCCAGCAGCCGGATGATAGCAGGGGGGTCTCCAGATACGCAGTATTTT CASSRMIAGGSPDTQYF
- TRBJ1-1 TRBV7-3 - TGTGCCAGCAGCCCCACGGGGGGTAACACTGAAGCTTTCTTT CASSPTGGNTEAFF
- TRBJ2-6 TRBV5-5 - TGTGCCAGCAGCTTGGGGGGGCCGGGTGCCAACGTCCTGACTTTC CASSLGGPGANVLTF
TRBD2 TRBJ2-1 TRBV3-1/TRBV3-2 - TGTGCCAGCAGCCAAGTGTCTAGCGGGGGGGCCAGGGGTGAGCAGTTCTTC CASSQVSSGGARGEQFF
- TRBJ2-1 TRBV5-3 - TGTGCCAGAAGCCAGTACCCAGGGCTAGGTTTCGTCAATGAGCAGTTCTTC CARSQYPGLGFVNEQFF
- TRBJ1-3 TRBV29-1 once TGCAGCGTTGGGACCCGCGGAAGGGAGGCTGGAAACACCATATATTTT CSVGTRGREAGNTIYF
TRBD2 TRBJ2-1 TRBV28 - TGTGCCAGCAGGGGGCGGACTAGCGGGAGAAATGAGCAGTTCTTC CASRGRTSGRNEQFF
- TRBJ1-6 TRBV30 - TGTGCCTGCCAGACAGACCTAAATTCACCCCTCCACTTT CACQTDLNSPLHF
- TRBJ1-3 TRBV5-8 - TGTGCCAGCGACAGGCCTGCCTCTGGAAACACCATATATTTT CASDRPASGNTIYF
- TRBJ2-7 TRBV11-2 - TGTGCCAGCAGCTCCAACTCCTACTCCTACGAGCAGTACTTC CASSSNSYSYEQYF
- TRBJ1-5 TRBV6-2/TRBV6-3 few TGTGCCAGCAGTTCCGGGGACATTCAGCCCCAGCATTTT CASSSGDIQPQHF
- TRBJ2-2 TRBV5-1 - TGCGCCAGCAGCCGGACAGCCACGAACACCGGGGAGCTGTTTTTT CASSRTATNTGELFF
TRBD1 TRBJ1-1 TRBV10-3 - TGTGCCATCCGGGACAGGGATAGGACTGAAGCTTTCTTT CAIRDRDRTEAFF
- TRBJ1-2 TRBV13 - TGTGCCAGCAGCCCTGGCCGGACAGTAGGCGGCTACACCTTC CASSPGRTVGGYTF
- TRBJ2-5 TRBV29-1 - TGCAGCGTTGAACCAGGGATAGAGACCCAGTACTTC CSVEPGIETQYF
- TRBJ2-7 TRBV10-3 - TGTGCCATCAGTGGTGGGGAATCGGGGGAGCAGTACTTC CAISGGESGEQYF
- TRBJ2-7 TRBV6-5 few TGTGCCAGCAGTTTATTCAGGGGATTCGCCTACGAGCAGTACTTC CASSLFRGFAYEQYF
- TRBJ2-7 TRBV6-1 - TGTGCCAGCAGTGAAACCTTTGGGGCAGCTGGTGAGCAGTACTTC CASSETFGAAGEQYF
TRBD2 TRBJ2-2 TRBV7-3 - TGTGCCAGCAGACTAGCGGGAGGGCCAGGCACCGGGGAGCTGTTTTTT CASRLAGGPGTGELFF
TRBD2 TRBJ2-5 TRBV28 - TGTGCCAGCAGTTCGACTAGGGGAGGGGTGGAGACCCAGTACTTC CASSSTRGGVETQYF
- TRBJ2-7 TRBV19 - TGTGCCAGTAGTATGGGGTCTTGGAGGACGTACGAGCAGTACTTC CASSMGSWRTYEQYF
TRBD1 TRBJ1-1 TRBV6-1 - TGTGCCAGCAGTGAACCTCACAGGGGGGTCACTGAAGCTTTCTTT CASSEPHRGVTEAFF
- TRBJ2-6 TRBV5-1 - TGCGCCAGCAGCACGGGTACAGGGAGTCCCGGGGCCAACGTCCTGACTTTC CASSTGTGSPGANVLTF
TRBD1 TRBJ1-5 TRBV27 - TGTGCCAGCAGCCGGACAGGTGCGGGCAATCAGCCCCAGCATTTT CASSRTGAGNQPQHF
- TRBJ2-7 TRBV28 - TGTGCCAGCAGTTTCAGTCCTCGATACGAGCAGTACTTC CASSFSPRYEQYF
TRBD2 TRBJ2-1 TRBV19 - TGTGCCAGTAGTATACTAGCGGGGGGGCCGGATGAGCAGTTCTTC CASSILAGGPDEQFF
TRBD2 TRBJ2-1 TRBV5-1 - TGCGCCAGCAGCTTGGACGGGACTAACTACAATGAGCAGTTCTTC CASSLDGTNYNEQFF
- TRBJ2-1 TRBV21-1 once TGTGCCAGCAGCAACGCCGGGACTAGCGGGGTGAGGAGTGAGCAGTTCTTC CASSNAGTSGVRSEQFF
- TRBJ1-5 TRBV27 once TGTGCCAGCAGTTTAGGGCACCCTAGCAATCAGCCCCAGCATTTT CASSLGHPSNQPQHF
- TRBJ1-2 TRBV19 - TGTGCCAGTAGGGGTGCAGGGCACTATGGCTACACCTTC CASRGAGHYGYTF
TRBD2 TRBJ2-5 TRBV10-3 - TGTGCCATCAGTGAGTCGAAGCGGGGGCCCCAAGAGACCCAGTACTTC CAISESKRGPQETQYF
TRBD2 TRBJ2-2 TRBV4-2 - TGTGCCAGCAGCCAAGGGAGAGCGGGCGGGAGCAATACCGGGGAGCTGTTTTTT CASSQGRAGGSNTGELFF
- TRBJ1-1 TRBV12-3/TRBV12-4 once TGTGCCAGCAGTCTCGACATGAACACTGAAGCTTTCTTT CASSLDMNTEAFF
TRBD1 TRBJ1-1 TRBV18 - TGTGCCAGCACCAAAGCCGGGACAGTTAACACTGAAGCTTTCTTT CASTKAGTVNTEAFF